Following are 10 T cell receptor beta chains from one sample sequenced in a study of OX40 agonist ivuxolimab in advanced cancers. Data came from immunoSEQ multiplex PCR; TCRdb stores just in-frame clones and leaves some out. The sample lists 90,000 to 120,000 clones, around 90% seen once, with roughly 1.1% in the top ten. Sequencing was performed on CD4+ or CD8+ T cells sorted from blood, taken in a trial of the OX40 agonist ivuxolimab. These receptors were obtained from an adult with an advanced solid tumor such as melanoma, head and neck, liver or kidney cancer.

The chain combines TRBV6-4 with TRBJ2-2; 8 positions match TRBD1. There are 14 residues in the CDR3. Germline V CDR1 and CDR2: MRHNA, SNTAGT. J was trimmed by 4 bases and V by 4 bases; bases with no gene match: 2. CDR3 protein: CASSAQGGTGELFF. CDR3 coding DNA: TGTGCCAGCAGTGCACAGGGGGGCACCGGGGAGCTGTTTTTT.

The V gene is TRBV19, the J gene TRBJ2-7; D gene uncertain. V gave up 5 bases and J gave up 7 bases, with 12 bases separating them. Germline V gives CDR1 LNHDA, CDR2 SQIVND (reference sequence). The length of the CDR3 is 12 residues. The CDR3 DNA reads TGTGCCAGTAGTTACACAGTCGGGGAGCAGTACTTC. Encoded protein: CASSYTVGEQYF.

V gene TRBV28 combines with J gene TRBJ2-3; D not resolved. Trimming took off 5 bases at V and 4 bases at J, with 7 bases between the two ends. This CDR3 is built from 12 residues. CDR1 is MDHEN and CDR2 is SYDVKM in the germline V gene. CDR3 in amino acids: CASSPPADTQYF. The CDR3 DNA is TGTGCCAGCAGTCCGCCCGCAGATACGCAGTATTTT.

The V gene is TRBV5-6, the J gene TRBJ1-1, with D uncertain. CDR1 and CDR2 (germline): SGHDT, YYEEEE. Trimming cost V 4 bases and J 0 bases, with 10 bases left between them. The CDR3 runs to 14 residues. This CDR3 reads CASSALQLNTEAFF. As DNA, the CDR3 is TGTGCCAGCAGCGCCTTACAGTTGAACACTGAAGCTTTCTTT.

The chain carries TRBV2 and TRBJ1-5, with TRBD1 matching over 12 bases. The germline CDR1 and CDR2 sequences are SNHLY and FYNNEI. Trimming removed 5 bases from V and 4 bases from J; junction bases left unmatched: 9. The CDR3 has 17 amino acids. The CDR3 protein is CASSLSGTGGWNQPQHF. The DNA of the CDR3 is TGTGCCAGCAGTTTATCCGGGACAGGGGGCTGGAATCAGCCCCAGCATTTT.

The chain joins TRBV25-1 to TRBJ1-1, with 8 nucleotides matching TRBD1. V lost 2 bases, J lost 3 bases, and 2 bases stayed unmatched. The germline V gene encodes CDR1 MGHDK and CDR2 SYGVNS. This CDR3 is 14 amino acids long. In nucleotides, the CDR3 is TGTGCCAGCAGTGAACAGGGGGCATACACTGAAGCTTTCTTT. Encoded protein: CASSEQGAYTEAFF.

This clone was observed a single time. CDR3 coding DNA: TGTGCCTGGAGCGAAGAGACTAGCGGGAGCTACAATGAGCAGTTCTTC. Encoded protein: CAWSEETSGSYNEQFF. The chain has TRBV30 and TRBJ2-1; 12 nucleotides agree with TRBD2. Germline V gene lookup returns CDR1 GTSNPN and CDR2 SVGIG (reference sequence). This CDR3 region has 16 residues. With V trimmed by 3 bases and J by 3 bases, 6 bases remained unmatched.

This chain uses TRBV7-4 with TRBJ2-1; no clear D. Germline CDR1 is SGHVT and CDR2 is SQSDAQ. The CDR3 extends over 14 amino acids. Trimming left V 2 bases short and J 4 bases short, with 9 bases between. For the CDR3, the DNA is TGTGCCAGCAGCTTAAGGTTATTGTACAATGAGCAGTTCTTC. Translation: CASSLRLLYNEQFF.

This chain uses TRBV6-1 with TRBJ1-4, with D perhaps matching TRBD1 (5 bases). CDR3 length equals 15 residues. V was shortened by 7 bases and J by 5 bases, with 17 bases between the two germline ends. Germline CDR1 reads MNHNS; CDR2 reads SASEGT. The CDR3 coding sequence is TGTGCCAGCACCAGGGTGAACAGCGCGAATGAAAAACTGTTTTTT. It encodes CASTRVNSANEKLFF.

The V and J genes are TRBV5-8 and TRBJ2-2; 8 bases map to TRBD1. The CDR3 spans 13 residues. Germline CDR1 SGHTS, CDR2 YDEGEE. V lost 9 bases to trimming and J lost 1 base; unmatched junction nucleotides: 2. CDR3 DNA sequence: TGTGCCACCGGGACAGGGAACACCGGGGAGCTGTTTTTT. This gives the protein CATGTGNTGELFF.